This TCR beta chain was captured by sequencing in a study of T cells after yellow fever vaccination. This clonotype occurred a few times. The CDR3 contains 12 residues. Per germline, CDR1 SGHAT and CDR2 FQNNGV. Trimming took 7 bases from V and 7 from J, leaving 11 bases between them. TCRdb called the 5' RACE reads again in MiXCR, with one record for every CDR3 protein. The repertoire includes about 170,000 distinct CDR3 sequences, about 11% of them detected once, and about 40% sits in the top ten. Sequenced here: CD8+ T cells sorted from PBMCs, sampled 15 days after the yellow fever booster vaccination. The chain carries TRBV11-2 and TRBJ2-1; D is unclear. The source is a young man who received the YFV17D yellow fever vaccine. In DNA form, the CDR3 reads TGTGCCAGCAACCAACCGGCGAATGAGCAGTTCTTC. Translating gives CASNQPANEQFF.